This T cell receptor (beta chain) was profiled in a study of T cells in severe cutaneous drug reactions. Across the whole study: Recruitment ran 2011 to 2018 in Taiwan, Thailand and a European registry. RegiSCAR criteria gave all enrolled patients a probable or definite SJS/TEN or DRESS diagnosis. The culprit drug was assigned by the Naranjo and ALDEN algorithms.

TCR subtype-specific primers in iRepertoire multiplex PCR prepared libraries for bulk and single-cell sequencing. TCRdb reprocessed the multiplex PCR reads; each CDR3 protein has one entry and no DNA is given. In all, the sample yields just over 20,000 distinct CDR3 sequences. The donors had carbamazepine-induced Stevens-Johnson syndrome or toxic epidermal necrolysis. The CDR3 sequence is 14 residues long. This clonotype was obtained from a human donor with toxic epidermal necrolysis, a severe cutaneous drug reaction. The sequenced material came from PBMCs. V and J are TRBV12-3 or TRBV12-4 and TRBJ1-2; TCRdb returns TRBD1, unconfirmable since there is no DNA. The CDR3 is CASSPRQGARGYTF.